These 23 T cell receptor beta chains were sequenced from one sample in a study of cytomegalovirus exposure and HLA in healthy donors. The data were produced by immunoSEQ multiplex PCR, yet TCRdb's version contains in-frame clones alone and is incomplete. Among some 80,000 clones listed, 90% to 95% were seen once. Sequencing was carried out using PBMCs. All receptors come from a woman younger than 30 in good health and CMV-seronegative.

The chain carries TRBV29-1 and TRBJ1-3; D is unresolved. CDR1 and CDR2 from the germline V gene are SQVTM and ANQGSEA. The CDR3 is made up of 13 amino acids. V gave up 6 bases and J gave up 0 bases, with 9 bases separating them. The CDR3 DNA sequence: TGCAGCGTCCGGGTCAGCTCTGGAAACACCATATATTTT. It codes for CSVRVSSGNTIYF.

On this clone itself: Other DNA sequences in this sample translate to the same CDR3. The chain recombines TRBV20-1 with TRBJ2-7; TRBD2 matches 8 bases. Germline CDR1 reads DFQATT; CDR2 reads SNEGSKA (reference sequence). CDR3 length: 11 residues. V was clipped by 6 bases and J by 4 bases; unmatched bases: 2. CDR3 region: CSALAAYEQYF. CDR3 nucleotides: TGCAGTGCACTAGCGGCTTACGAGCAGTACTTC.

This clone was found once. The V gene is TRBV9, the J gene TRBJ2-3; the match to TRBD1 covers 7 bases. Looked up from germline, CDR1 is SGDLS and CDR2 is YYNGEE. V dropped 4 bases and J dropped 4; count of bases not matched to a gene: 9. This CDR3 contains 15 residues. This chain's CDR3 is CASSQQTGSADTQYF. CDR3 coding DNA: TGTGCCAGCAGCCAACAGACAGGGTCGGCAGATACGCAGTATTTT.

The CDR3 loop reads CASSLERRSTDTQYF. The DNA for the CDR3 is TGTGCCAGCAGCTTGGAGCGGAGAAGCACAGATACGCAGTATTTT. V and J are TRBV13 and TRBJ2-3, with a possible D match to TRBD2 (5 bases). V was clipped by 3 bases and J by 0 bases, with 10 bases between them. CDR1 and CDR2 (germline): PRHDT, FYEKMQ (reference sequence). There are 15 residues in the CDR3.

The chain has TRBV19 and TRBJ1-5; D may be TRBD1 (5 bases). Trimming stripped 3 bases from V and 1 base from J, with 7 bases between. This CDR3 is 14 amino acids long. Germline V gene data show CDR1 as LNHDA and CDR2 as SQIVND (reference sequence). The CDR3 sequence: CASSMTDSNQPQHF. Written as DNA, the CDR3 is TGTGCCAGTAGTATGACAGACAGCAATCAGCCCCAGCATTTT.

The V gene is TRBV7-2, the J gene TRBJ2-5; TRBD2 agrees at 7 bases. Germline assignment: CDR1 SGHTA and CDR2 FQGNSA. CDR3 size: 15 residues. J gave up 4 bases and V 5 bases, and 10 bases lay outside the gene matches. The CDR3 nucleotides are TGTGCCAGCAGCGCCGGACTAGTAGGAGGAGAGACCCAGTACTTC. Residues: CASSAGLVGGETQYF.

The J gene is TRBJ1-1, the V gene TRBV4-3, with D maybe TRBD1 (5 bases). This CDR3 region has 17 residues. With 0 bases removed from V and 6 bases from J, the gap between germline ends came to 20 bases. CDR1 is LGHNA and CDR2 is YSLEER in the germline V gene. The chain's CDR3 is CASSQDPPRVWGAEAFF. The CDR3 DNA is TGCGCCAGCAGCCAAGATCCGCCTAGGGTTTGGGGCGCTGAAGCTTTCTTT.

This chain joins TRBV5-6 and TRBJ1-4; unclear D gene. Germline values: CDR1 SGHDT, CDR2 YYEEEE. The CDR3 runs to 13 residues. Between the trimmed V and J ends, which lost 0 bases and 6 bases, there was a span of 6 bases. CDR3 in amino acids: CASSLDTHEKLFF. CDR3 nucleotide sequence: TGTGCCAGCAGCTTGGACACCCATGAAAAACTGTTTTTT. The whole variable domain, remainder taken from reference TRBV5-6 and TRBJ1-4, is DAGVTQSPTHLIKTRGQQVTLRCSPKSGHDTVSWYQQALGQGPQFIFQYYEEEERQRGNFPDRFSGHQFPNYSSELNVNALLLGDSALYLCASSLDTHEKLFFGSGTQLSVL.

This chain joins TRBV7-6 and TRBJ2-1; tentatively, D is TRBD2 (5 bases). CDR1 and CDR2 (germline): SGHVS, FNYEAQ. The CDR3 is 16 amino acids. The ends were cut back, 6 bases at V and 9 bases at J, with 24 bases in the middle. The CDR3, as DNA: TGTGCCAGCAGTCCAAGCGCGGGCTCTGTAGTAATTGAGCAGTTCTTC. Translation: CASSPSAGSVVIEQFF.

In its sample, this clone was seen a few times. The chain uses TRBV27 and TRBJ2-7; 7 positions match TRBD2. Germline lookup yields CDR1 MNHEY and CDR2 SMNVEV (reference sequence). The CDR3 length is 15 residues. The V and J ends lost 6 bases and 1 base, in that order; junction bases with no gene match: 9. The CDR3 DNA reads TGTGCCAGCAGGTACTATAGCGGGTTATCCTACGAGCAGTACTTC. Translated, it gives CASRYYSGLSYEQYF.

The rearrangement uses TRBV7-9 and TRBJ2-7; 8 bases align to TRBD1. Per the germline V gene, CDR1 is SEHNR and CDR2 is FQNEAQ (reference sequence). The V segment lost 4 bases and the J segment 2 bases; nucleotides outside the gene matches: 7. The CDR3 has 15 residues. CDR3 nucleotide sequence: TGTGCCAGCAGCTCAAGGACAGGGAGGACCTACGAGCAGTACTTC. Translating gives CASSSRTGRTYEQYF.

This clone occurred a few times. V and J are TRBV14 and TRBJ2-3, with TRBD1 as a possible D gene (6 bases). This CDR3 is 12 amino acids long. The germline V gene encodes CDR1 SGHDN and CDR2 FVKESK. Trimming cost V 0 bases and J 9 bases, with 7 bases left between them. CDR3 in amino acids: CASSQEGATQYF. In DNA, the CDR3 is TGTGCCAGCAGCCAAGAGGGGGCAACGCAGTATTTT.

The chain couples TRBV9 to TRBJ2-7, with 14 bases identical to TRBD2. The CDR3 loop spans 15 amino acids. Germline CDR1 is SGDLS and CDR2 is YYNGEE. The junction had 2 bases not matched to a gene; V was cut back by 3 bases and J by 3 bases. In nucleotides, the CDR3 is TGTGCCAGCAGCGCAGGGACTAGCGGGAGCTACGAGCAGTACTTC. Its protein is CASSAGTSGSYEQYF. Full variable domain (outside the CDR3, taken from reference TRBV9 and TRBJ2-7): DSGVTQTPKHLITATGQRVTLRCSPRSGDLSVYWYQQSLDQGLQFLIQYYNGEERAKGNILERFSAQQFPDLHSELNLSSLELGDSALYFCASSAGTSGSYEQYFGPGTRLTVT.

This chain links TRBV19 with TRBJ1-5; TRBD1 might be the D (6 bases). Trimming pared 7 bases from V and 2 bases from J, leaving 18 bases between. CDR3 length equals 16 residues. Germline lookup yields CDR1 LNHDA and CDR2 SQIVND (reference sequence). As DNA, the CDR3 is TGTGCCAGTACCCCTCGGGGGGCAGGGGGCAATCAGCCCCAGCATTTT. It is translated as CASTPRGAGGNQPQHF.

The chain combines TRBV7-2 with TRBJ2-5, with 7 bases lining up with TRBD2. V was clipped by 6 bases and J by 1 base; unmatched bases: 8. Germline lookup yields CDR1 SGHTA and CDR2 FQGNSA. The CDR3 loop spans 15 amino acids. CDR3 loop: CASSWGGSFQETQYF. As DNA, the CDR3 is TGTGCCAGCAGTTGGGGGGGGAGTTTCCAAGAGACCCAGTACTTC.

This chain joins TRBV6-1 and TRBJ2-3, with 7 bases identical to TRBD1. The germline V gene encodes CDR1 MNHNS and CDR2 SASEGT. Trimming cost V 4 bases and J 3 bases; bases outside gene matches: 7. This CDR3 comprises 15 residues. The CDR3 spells CASSGGRGRTDTQYF. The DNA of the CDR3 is TGTGCCAGCAGTGGGGGCAGGGGGAGAACAGATACGCAGTATTTT.

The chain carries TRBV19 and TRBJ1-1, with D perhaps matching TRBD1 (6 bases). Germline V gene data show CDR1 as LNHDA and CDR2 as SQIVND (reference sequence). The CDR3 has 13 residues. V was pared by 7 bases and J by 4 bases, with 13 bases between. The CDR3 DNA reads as TGTGCCAGTAATGGCCAGGGGCCCACTGAAGCTTTCTTT. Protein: CASNGQGPTEAFF.

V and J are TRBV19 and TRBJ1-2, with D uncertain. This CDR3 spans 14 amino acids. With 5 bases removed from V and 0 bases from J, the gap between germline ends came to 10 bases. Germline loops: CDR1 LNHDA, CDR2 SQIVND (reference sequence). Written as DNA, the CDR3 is TGTGCCAGTAGTGCGGTGGCGTCTAACTATGGCTACACCTTC. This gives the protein CASSAVASNYGYTF.

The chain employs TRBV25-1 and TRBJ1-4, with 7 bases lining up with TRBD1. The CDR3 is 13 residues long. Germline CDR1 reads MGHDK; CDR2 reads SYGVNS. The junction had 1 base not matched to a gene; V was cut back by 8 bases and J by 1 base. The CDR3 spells CASRQGTNEKLFF. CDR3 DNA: TGTGCCAGCCGACAGGGAACTAATGAAAAACTGTTTTTT.

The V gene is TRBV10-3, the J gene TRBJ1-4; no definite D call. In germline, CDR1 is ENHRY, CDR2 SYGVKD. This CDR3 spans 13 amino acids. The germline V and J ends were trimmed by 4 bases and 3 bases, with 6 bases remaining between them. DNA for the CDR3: TGTGCCATCAGTGTTGTAGCTAATGAAAAACTGTTTTTT. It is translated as CAISVVANEKLFF.

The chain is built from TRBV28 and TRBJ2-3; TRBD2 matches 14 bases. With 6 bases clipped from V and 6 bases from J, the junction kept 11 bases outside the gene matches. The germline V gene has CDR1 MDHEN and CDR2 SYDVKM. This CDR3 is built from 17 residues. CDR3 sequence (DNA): TGTGCCAGCAGAATCGGGACTAGCGGGAGAAGGGTGGATACGCAGTATTTT. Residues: CASRIGTSGRRVDTQYF. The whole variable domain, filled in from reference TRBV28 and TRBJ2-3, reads DVKVTQSSRYLVKRTGEKVFLECVQDMDHENMFWYRQDPGLGLRLIYFSYDVKMKEKGDIPEGYSVSREKKERFSLILESASTNQTSMYLCASRIGTSGRRVDTQYFGPGTRLTVL.

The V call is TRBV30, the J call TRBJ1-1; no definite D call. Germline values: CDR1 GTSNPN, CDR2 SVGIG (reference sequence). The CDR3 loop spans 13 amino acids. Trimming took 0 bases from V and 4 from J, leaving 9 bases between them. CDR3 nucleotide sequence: TGTGCCTGGAGTGTATTGCCAGGCACTGAAGCTTTCTTT. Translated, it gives CAWSVLPGTEAFF.

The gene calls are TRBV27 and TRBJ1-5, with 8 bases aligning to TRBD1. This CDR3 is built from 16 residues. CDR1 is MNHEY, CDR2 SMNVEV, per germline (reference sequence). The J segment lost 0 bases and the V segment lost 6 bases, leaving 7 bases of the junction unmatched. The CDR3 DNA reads TGTGCCAGCAGGGCAGACAGGGGAGTTAGCAATCAGCCCCAGCATTTT. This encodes CASRADRGVSNQPQHF.